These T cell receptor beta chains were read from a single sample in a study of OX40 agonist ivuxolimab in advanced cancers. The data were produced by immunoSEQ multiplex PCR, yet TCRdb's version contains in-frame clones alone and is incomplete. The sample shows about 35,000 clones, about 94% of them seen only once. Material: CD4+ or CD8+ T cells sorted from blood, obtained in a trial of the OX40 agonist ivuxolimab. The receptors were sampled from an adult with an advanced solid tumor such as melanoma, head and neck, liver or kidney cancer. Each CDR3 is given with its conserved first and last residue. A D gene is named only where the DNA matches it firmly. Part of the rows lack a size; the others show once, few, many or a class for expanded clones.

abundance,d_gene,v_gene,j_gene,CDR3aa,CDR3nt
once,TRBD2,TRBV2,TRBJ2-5,CASSESGRGQLQETQYF,TGTGCCAGCAGTGAATCCGGGAGGGGACAACTCCAAGAGACCCAGTACTTC
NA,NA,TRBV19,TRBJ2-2,CASSRIERDTGELFF,TGTGCCAGTAGTCGGATTGAGCGGGACACCGGGGAGCTGTTTTTT
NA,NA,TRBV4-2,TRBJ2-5,CASSQDRGVKETQYF,TGTGCCAGCAGCCAAGATAGGGGTGTGAAAGAGACCCAGTACTTC
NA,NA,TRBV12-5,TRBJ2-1,CASVLVGNEQFF,TGTGCTAGTGTCTTGGTAGGCAATGAGCAGTTCTTC
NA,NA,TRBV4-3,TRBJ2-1,CASSQGTAPGNEQFF,TGCGCCAGCAGCCAAGGGACTGCCCCGGGCAATGAGCAGTTCTTC
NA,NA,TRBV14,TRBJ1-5,CASSHHRYSGNQPQHF,TGTGCCAGCAGCCACCATAGGTATTCGGGCAATCAGCCCCAGCATTTT
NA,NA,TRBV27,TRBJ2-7,CASSESGAYEQYF,TGTGCCAGCAGTGAGTCAGGGGCATACGAGCAGTACTTC
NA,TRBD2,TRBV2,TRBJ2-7,CATTSGTMGEQYF,TGTGCCACCACTAGTGGGACTATGGGGGAGCAGTACTTC
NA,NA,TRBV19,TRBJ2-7,CASSIETAFSYEQYF,TGTGCCAGTAGTATAGAAACAGCGTTCTCCTACGAGCAGTACTTC
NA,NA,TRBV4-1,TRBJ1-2,CASSQGTFSGYTF,TGCGCCAGCAGCCAAGGGACCTTCTCCGGCTACACCTTC
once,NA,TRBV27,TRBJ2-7,CASSPSGPSYEQYF,TGTGCCAGCAGTCCTTCCGGCCCGAGCTACGAGCAGTACTTC
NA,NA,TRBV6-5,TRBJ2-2,CASSYGGPGELFF,TGTGCCAGCAGTTACGGAGGTCCCGGGGAGCTGTTTTTT
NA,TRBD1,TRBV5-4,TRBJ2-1,CASSWDRGYNEQFF,TGTGCCAGCAGCTGGGACAGGGGCTACAATGAGCAGTTCTTC
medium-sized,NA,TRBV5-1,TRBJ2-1,CASSLMGSYNEQFF,TGCGCCAGCAGCTTGATGGGCTCCTACAATGAGCAGTTCTTC
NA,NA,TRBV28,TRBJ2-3,CASSLLRVTDTQYF,TGTGCCAGCAGTTTACTCAGAGTTACAGATACGCAGTATTTT
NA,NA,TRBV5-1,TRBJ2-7,CASSPDRDYEQYF,TGCGCCAGCAGCCCAGACAGAGACTACGAGCAGTACTTC
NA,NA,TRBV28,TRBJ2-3,CASSLVARADTQYF,TGTGCCAGCAGTTTAGTCGCCAGGGCGGATACGCAGTATTTT
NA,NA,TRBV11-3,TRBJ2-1,CASSARDMSFKEQFF,TGTGCCAGCAGCGCCCGGGACATGTCCTTTAAGGAGCAGTTCTTC
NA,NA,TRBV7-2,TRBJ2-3,CASGARSDTQYF,TGTGCCAGCGGGGCCCGGTCTGATACGCAGTATTTT